The clone carrying this T cell receptor (beta chain) was counted a few times. Original handling: Reference gene primer amplification gave estimated nucleated cell counts. Data came from immunoSEQ multiplex PCR; TCRdb stores just in-frame clones and leaves some out. From that table come the V and J calls and clone size; the DNA was used to work out D and trimming. The repertoire holds approximately 120,000 clones, with over 75% as singletons. CDR3 size: 14 residues. The V gene end was trimmed by 5 bases and the J gene end by 2 bases; junction bases not matched to a gene: 4. CDR1 SNHLY and CDR2 FYNNEI come from the germline V gene. The sample comes from a study of blood T cell repertoires in COVID-19. Background on the study: Acute and convalescent COVID-19 samples came from the United States, Italy and Spain.

The sample taken for sequencing was peripheral blood. The receptor was derived from a woman aged 45-65 years with acute or convalescent COVID-19. V is TRBV2 and J is TRBJ2-7, with 9 bases aligning to TRBD1. The CDR3 region has the DNA TGTGCCAGCAGTCCAGGACAGGGGCCCTACGAGCAGTACTTC. It encodes CASSPGQGPYEQYF.